Detailed here is one T cell receptor (beta chain). Its antigen has not been determined. Per-base quality was not reported, and no clone a single base away is much larger than it. The collaborating institutions used their own protocols to collect whole blood in K2EDTA tubes. For TCRbeta analysis, collaborators shipped samples as frozen whole blood, isolated PBMCs, or DNA extracted from either of those sample types. The data are from a study of blood T cell repertoires in COVID-19 (dated by TCRdb to the early 2020s). For the study in its entirety: Samples from collaborators originated in the United States, Italy and Spain and spanned both the acute and convalescent phases of COVID-19. The material from the prospective study consisted of cDNA or gDNA derived from T cells, B-cell-depleted T cells, or PBMCs. Subjects who had been exposed to COVID-19, were actively infected with it, or had recovered from it provided the deeply sampled blood TCRbeta repertoires that made up the dataset. The repertoires were made available in a free public database intended to serve as a resource for research on the immune response to SARS-CoV-2. The samples were drawn from two sources: the first 160 participants of the ongoing ImmuneRACE study, and 1,254 subjects contributed by 6 global collaborators. The sample metadata nearly always contained a de-identified subject ID, COVID-19 status, age in years and sex. Where available, HLA class I and class II types were taken from metadata supplied by the sample provider and were not determined by assay-based typing. What the authors observed across the whole study: The amount of clinical and demographic metadata varied by source and participant and was provided uncurated.

TCRbeta CDR3 regions were amplified from genomic DNA by means of the immunoSEQ Assay, a bias-controlled multiplex PCR. The source study handled its data this way. Within the assay, amplification of reference gene primers was used to estimate how many nucleated cells each sample contained. To quantify the absolute abundance of each unique TCRbeta CDR3 rearrangement, sequence reads were collapsed and filtered. For each sample, productive Simpson clonality was calculated by taking the square root of Simpson's diversity index across productive rearrangements. TCRdb's version of the immuneACCESS table is confined to in-frame rearrangements and falls short of the full clone set. An unresolved V gene accounts for under half of the shortfall where checked; the remainder is of unknown origin. V and J calls and clone size are those listed in that table; D and trimming were worked out from the DNA. For this sample the table gives about 21,000 clones, of which approximately 81% were detected only once. 3.2% of the sample rests with the top ten.

V and J lose 4 bases and 8 bases, and a span of 14 bases separates them. The CDR3, from cysteine to phenylalanine, totals 13 residues. Only the CDR3 region is kept as DNA, spanning 39 bases read in frame from base 1. This sequence uses TRBV12-3 or TRBV12-4 and TRBJ1-2; possibly the D gene is TRBD1, per 6 matching bases. Material for sequencing was peripheral blood. The receptor comes from a man aged 40-49 years with acute or convalescent COVID-19. Read as DNA, the sequence is TGTGCCAGCAGTTCCCACAGGGAGGGAGGCTACACCTTC. The resulting protein is CASSSHREGGYTF.